This T cell receptor (beta chain) was recorded in a study of Ad26.COV2.S vaccination and SARS-CoV-2 variants. This CDR3 spans 17 amino acids. Trimming removed 3 bases from V and 1 base from J; junction bases left unmatched: 9. CDR1 and CDR2 (germline): MNHNS, SASEGT. General study findings and limits: Responses of spike-specific T cells (both CD8+ and CD4+) reportedly showed substantial breadth after vaccination.

The method was immunoSEQ multiplex PCR; TCRdb's version includes in-frame clones alone and lacks a portion of them. In the table there are about 320,000 clones, about 86% of which are singletons. Stated treatment: some 20 received Ad26.COV2.S at low or high dose, single or two shots; about five received placebo; per-sample allocation not given. Sampling was done on day 63 after the first vaccine or placebo injection. A remark on this clone: Its antigen is undetermined.

The clonotype comes from a person aged 18 to 65 who received the Ad26.COV2.S COVID-19 vaccine or a placebo. The chain joins TRBV6-1 to TRBJ2-3; 8 bases are shared with TRBD2. The source was peripheral blood, collected in a trial of Ad26.COV2.S vaccine versus placebo. The CDR3 sequence is CASSEIGGGLGTDTQYF. As DNA, the CDR3 is TGTGCCAGCAGTGAGATAGGCGGGGGGCTTGGCACAGATACGCAGTATTTT.